This TCR beta chain was sequenced during a study of T cells in Graves' hyperthyroidism and ophthalmopathy. Per germline, CDR1 SGDLS and CDR2 YYNGEE. Trimming shortened V by 2 bases and J by 3 bases, and 8 bases separated the two germline ends. This CDR3 is built from 13 residues. This clonotype was counted ten times or more. The target antigen is unknown. An absence of ophthalmopathy progression within 18 months meant stable Graves' hyperthyroidism. Clinical symptoms, serum thyroxine, TRAb, thyroid ultrasound and orbital computed tomography informed diagnoses. Isolation of PBMCs was performed on around 10 ml fresh peripheral blood. Amplification of TCR beta CDR3 regions used RNA as the template. The HTBI primer set was used in a first-round RT-PCR of the TCR CDR3. TCRdb re-called the multiplex PCR reads with MiXCR, one entry per CDR3 protein. The repertoire holds approximately 870,000 distinct CDR3 sequences, with roughly 37% as singletons.

Notes on the study in general: A model of 13 V-J features distinguished ophthalmopathy from stable hyperthyroidism.

The rearrangement links TRBV9 to TRBJ2-5; D unclear. The sequence was collected from a man aged 18 to 29 with Graves' hyperthyroidism. Sequences were obtained from blood. CDR3 DNA sequence: TGTGCCAGCAGCGTTGGCCCTGAAGAGACCCAGTACTTC. The encoded protein is CASSVGPEETQYF.